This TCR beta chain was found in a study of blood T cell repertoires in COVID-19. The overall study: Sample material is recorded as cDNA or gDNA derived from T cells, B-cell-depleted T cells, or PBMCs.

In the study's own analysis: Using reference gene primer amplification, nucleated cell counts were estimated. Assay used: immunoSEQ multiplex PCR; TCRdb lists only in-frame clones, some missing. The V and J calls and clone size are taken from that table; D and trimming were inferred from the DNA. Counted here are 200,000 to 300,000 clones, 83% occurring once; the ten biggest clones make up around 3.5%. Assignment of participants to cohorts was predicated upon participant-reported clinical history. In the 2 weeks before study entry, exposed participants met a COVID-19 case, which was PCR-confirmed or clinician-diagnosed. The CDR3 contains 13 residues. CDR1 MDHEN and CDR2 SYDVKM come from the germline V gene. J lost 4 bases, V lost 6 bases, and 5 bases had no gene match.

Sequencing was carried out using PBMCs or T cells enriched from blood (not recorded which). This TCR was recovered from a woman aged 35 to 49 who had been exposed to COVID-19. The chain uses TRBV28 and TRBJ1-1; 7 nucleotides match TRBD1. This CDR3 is CASRETGATEAFF. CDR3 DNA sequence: TGTGCCAGCAGGGAAACAGGGGCCACTGAAGCTTTCTTT.